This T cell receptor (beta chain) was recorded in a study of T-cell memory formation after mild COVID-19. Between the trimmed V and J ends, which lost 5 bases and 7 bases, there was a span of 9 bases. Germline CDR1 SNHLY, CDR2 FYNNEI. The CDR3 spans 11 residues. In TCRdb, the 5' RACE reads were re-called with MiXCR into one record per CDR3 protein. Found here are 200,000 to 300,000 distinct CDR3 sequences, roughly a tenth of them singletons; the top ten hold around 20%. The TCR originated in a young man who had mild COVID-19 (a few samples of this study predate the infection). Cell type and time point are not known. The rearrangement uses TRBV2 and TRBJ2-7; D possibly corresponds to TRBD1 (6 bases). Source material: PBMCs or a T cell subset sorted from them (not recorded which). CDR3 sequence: CASSPDREQYV. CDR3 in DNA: TGTGCCAGCAGTCCCGACAGGGAGCAGTACGTC.